This entry features one TCR beta chain sequence. As yet, its antigen is unknown. V gave up 7 bases and J gave up 4 bases; unmatched junction bases: 12. The germline CDR1 and CDR2 sequences are SGHRS and YFSETQ. The CDR3 is 16 residues long. The source of the sample is a study of T cells in localized non-small cell lung cancer. Clones were sequenced by immunoSEQ multiplex PCR, and TCRdb holds only the in-frame ones, with some missing. The sample carries 130,000 or so clones, 70% to 90% recorded once. Broader study findings: Tumor samples were not multi-region, leaving intratumor heterogeneity unexcluded. Compared with tumor, uninvolved adjacent lung displayed greater T cell clonality, ranking highest overall. With higher T cell density in blood came longer overall survival.

The chain links TRBV5-1 to TRBJ2-5; TRBD2 agrees at 11 bases. Sequencing used peripheral blood, obtained before any cancer treatment. The clonotype comes from a female donor older than 55 with stage I lung adenocarcinoma. Here the CDR3 reads CASRTGLGLAGETQYF. In nucleotides, the CDR3 is TGCGCCAGCCGGACTGGCCTCGGACTAGCGGGAGAGACCCAGTACTTC.